The sequence of this TCR beta chain was determined in a study of T cell changes during pregnancy in multiple sclerosis. This CDR3 is built from 15 residues. V trimming: 8 bases; J trimming: 6 bases; junction bases outside the gene matches: 11. Germline V gives CDR1 SEHNR, CDR2 FQNEAQ (reference sequence). Clones were sequenced by immunoSEQ multiplex PCR, and TCRdb holds only the in-frame ones, with some missing. The table lists 65,000 to 95,000 clones, around 91% of them singletons. V and J are TRBV7-9 and TRBJ2-2, with 8 bases that match TRBD2. The clonotype originates from a female donor with multiple sclerosis, enrolled in a pregnancy study. The input for sequencing was peripheral blood, taken before pregnancy. CDR3 residues: CASAALNGGAGELFF. CDR3 DNA sequence: TGTGCCAGCGCTGCACTTAACGGGGGGGCCGGGGAGCTGTTTTTT.